This entry lists 32 T cell receptor beta chains sequenced from one sample in a study of cytotoxic CD8 clonotypes in ibrutinib-treated CLL (dated by TCRdb to the early 2020s). Library creation used the immunoSEQ multiplex PCR assay. TCRdb obtained this table from immuneACCESS and retained in-frame rearrangements with V and J assigned. These tables miss some clones; where compared with another copy, unresolved V genes account for less than half of the shortfall, and the remainder is unexplained. This sample has approximately 60,000 clones in its table, and around 60% of those were observed once. The ten most abundant clones make up just over 20% of the sample. This specimen's time point label, interpreted: roughly 2 years on ibrutinib. Sequencing used PBMCs, obtained after 24 months of ibrutinib treatment. These TCRs come from a human donor with chronic lymphocytic leukemia.

The V and J genes are TRBV11-3 and TRBJ2-2; the match to TRBD1 covers 9 bases. Germline V gives CDR1 SGHNT, CDR2 YENEEA. The V segment lost 4 bases and the J segment 4 bases; nucleotides outside the gene matches: 10. The CDR3 is 17 amino acids. CDR3 loop: CASSWTGTGRGTGELFF. The CDR3 nucleotides are TGTGCCAGCAGCTGGACCGGGACAGGGAGAGGCACCGGGGAGCTGTTTTTT.

The chain recombines TRBV19 with TRBJ2-3; no clear D. Per the germline V gene, CDR1 is LNHDA and CDR2 is SQIVND (reference sequence). The V end was cut by 4 bases, the J end by 6 bases, with 11 bases between. The CDR3 runs 13 residues. In DNA, the CDR3 is TGTGCCAGTAGTAAGGGCACCGTGGATACGCAGTATTTT. Amino acids: CASSKGTVDTQYF.

The rearrangement uses TRBV7-6 and TRBJ2-5; D assignment may be TRBD1 or TRBD2 (5 bases each). With 5 bases removed from V and 6 bases from J, the gap between germline ends came to 10 bases. The CDR3 extends over 12 amino acids. Germline CDR1 reads SGHVS; CDR2 reads FNYEAQ. CDR3 sequence (DNA): TGTGCCAGCAGCGAGGGACGCCAGACCCAGTACTTC. The encoded protein is CASSEGRQTQYF.

The table lists this clone with a few counts. The chain carries TRBV5-1 and TRBJ2-2; D perhaps matches TRBD2 (5 bases). This CDR3 spans 15 amino acids. Between the trimmed V and J ends, which lost 5 bases and 0 bases, there was a span of 11 bases. CDR1 is SGHRS, CDR2 YFSETQ, per germline. CDR3 loop: CASREVQSNTGELFF. CDR3 nucleotides: TGCGCCAGCAGGGAGGTGCAATCGAACACCGGGGAGCTGTTTTTT.

This clone was observed a handful of times. The genes are TRBV30 and TRBJ1-5; TRBD1 matches 7 bases. Germline CDR1 GTSNPN, CDR2 SVGIG (reference sequence). The CDR3 is 18 residues long. Germline trimming cut 2 bases from V and 5 bases from J; bases unmatched to any gene: 18. In DNA form, the CDR3 reads TGTGCCTGGAGTCGCGGCACAGGGGCAGGTAGAGCAGATCAGCCCCAGCATTTT. The encoded protein is CAWSRGTGAGRADQPQHF. Using reference TRBV30 and TRBJ1-5 for the parts outside the CDR3, the full variable domain is SQTIHQWPATLVQPVGSPLSLECTVEGTSNPNLYWYRQAAGRGLQLLFYSVGIGQISSEVPQNLSASRPQDRQFILSSKKLLLSDSGFYLCAWSRGTGAGRADQPQHFGDGTRLSIL.

The chain couples TRBV6-5 to TRBJ2-7; a weak D match, TRBD2 (5 bases). With 0 bases removed from V and 7 bases from J, the gap between germline ends came to 10 bases. The CDR3 runs to 13 residues. Germline loops: CDR1 MNHEY, CDR2 SVGAGI. This CDR3 is CASSYSRTGEQYV. CDR3 nucleotides: TGTGCCAGCAGTTACTCCCGGACTGGGGAGCAGTACGTC.

There are a few counts of this clone. This specimen includes other DNA sequences encoding the same CDR3. This chain connects TRBV7-6 to TRBJ1-5; no firm D call. The V gene's germline CDR1 is SGHVS and CDR2 FNYEAQ. V gave up 1 base and J gave up 0 bases, with 7 bases separating them. The CDR3 totals 15 residues. CDR3 sequence: CASSLGGYSNQPQHF. CDR3 in DNA: TGTGCCAGCAGCTTAGGAGGGTATAGCAATCAGCCCCAGCATTTT. Combining the CDR3 with reference TRBV7-6 and TRBJ1-5 gives the whole variable domain GAGVSQSPRYKVTKRGQDVALRCDPISGHVSLYWYRQALGQGPEFLTYFNYEAQQDKSGLPNDRFSAERPEGSISTLTIQRTEQRDSAMYRCASSLGGYSNQPQHFGDGTRLSIL.

The gene calls are TRBV7-8 and TRBJ1-1, with D perhaps matching TRBD1 (5 bases). The germline gives CDR1 SGHVS, CDR2 FQNEAQ. V was cut by 5 bases and J by 3 bases, with 16 bases left in between. The CDR3 length is 15 residues. The CDR3 nucleotides read TGTGCCAGCAGCCACCCCTCGGGGGGAGACACTGAAGCTTTCTTT. Translation gives CASSHPSGGDTEAFF.

The rearrangement uses TRBV6-5 and TRBJ2-1; TRBD2 is a possible D gene (6 bases). In germline, CDR1 is MNHEY, CDR2 SVGAGI. The CDR3 covers 15 residues. V lost 0 bases and J 6 bases, leaving 12 bases between the germline ends. The CDR3 spells CASSYSAGSPNEQFF. For the CDR3, the DNA is TGTGCCAGCAGTTACTCTGCCGGGAGCCCCAATGAGCAGTTCTTC.

J is TRBJ1-2 and V is TRBV18; D gene uncertain. Germline values: CDR1 KGHSH, CDR2 LQKENI. Trimming took 3 bases from V and 2 from J, leaving 10 bases between them. This CDR3 region has 14 residues. The CDR3 DNA is TGTGCCAGCTCACCGGTTCAGACCAACTATGGCTACACCTTC. Its protein is CASSPVQTNYGYTF.

V and J are TRBV7-2 and TRBJ2-5, with TRBD2 identical over 9 bases. The CDR3 extends over 17 amino acids. Looked up from germline, CDR1 is SGHTA and CDR2 is FQGNSA. V lost 5 bases to trimming and J lost 6 bases; unmatched junction nucleotides: 16. CDR3 in amino acids: CASSREAGGPRIKTQYF. The CDR3 coding sequence is TGTGCCAGCAGCCGCGAGGCGGGGGGGCCTCGGATTAAGACCCAGTACTTC.

The table lists this clone with a few counts. The chain carries TRBV15 and TRBJ1-2; D unresolved. The V end lost 0 bases, the J end lost 3 bases, and 5 bases lay between the germline ends. The germline gives CDR1 LNHNV, CDR2 YYDKDF (reference sequence). CDR3 length equals 13 residues. The CDR3 sequence: CATSRDLDYGYTF. DNA for the CDR3: TGTGCCACCAGCAGAGATCTCGACTATGGCTACACCTTC.

This chain links TRBV2 with TRBJ2-5; no clear D gene. Trimming shortened V by 5 bases and J by 3 bases, and 10 bases separated the two germline ends. Looked up from germline, CDR1 is SNHLY and CDR2 is FYNNEI. The CDR3 spans 13 residues. DNA for the CDR3: TGTGCCAGCAGTCGGGCAGCTAAAGAGACCCAGTACTTC. Translation: CASSRAAKETQYF. The whole variable domain, filled in from reference TRBV2 and TRBJ2-5, reads EPEVTQTPSHQVTQMGQEVILRCVPISNHLYFYWYRQILGQKVEFLVSFYNNEISEKSEIFDDQFSVERPDGSNFTLKIRSTKLEDSAMYFCASSRAAKETQYFGPGTRLLVL.

There are a few counts of this clone. The chain carries TRBV15 and TRBJ2-1, with D uncertain. The V gene's germline CDR1 is LNHNV and CDR2 YYDKDF (reference sequence). The CDR3 consists of 13 residues. Trimming removed 5 bases from V and 2 bases from J, with 7 bases in between. The CDR3 bases are TGTGCCACCAGCTCCTGGACCTACAATGAGCAGTTCTTC. This sequence encodes CATSSWTYNEQFF. The full variable domain, with the rest looked up from reference TRBV15 and TRBJ2-1, is DAMVIQNPRYQVTQFGKPVTLSCSQTLNHNVMYWYQQKSSQAPKLLFHYYDKDFNNEADTPDNFQSRRPNTSFCFLDIRSPGLGDTAMYLCATSSWTYNEQFFGPGTRLTVL.

CDR3 DNA: TGTGCCAGCTCACCAAAGACAGCTCTATGGACCCACACCATATATTTT. Translation: CASSPKTALWTHTIYF. The V and J genes are TRBV18 and TRBJ1-3, with a weak D call TRBD1 (5 bases). The CDR3 consists of 16 residues. Deletions cut 2 bases from V and 8 bases from J, with 19 bases between. Germline values: CDR1 KGHSH, CDR2 LQKENI.

The chain carries TRBV6-6 and TRBJ2-7; D is possibly TRBD1 or TRBD2 (5 bases each). Germline values: CDR1 MNHNY, CDR2 SVGAGI (reference sequence). Trimming left V 2 bases short and J 5 bases short, with 19 bases between. The CDR3 loop spans 16 amino acids. The CDR3 bases are TGTGCCAGCAGTTACAGGGGCGGGTTACCCATGGACGAGCAGTACGTC. The encoded protein is CASSYRGGLPMDEQYV.

The sample holds a few counts of this clone. The rearrangement uses TRBV15 and TRBJ2-7; no definite D call. The CDR3 spans 12 residues. CDR1 is LNHNV, CDR2 YYDKDF, per germline (reference sequence). V lost 0 bases and J lost 6, with 6 bases in between. This chain's CDR3 is CATSRDWGEQYV. For the CDR3, the DNA is TGTGCCACCAGCAGAGATTGGGGCGAGCAGTACGTC.

In this sample, this clone turned up once. The chain recombines TRBV19 with TRBJ1-3; TRBD1 matches at 8 bases. The junction had 6 bases not matched to a gene; V was cut back by 2 bases and J by 3 bases. Germline assignment: CDR1 LNHDA and CDR2 SQIVND (reference sequence). This CDR3 spans 16 amino acids. This chain's CDR3 is CASSIPGQADGNTIYF. In DNA, the CDR3 is TGTGCCAGTAGTATACCGGGACAGGCTGATGGAAACACCATATATTTT.

The CDR3 bases are TGTGCCAGCTCACCACCTGGACTAGCGGGCCCTGGGTACAATGAGCAGTTCTTC. As protein: CASSPPGLAGPGYNEQFF. The rearrangement joins TRBV18 to TRBJ2-1; TRBD2 agrees at 11 bases. The V gene's germline CDR1 is KGHSH and CDR2 LQKENI. Germline trimming cut 0 bases from V and 4 bases from J; bases unmatched to any gene: 8. The CDR3 is 18 amino acids.

In DNA form, the CDR3 reads TGTGCCAGCAGCCCCCCCGGGGCCTACAATGAGCAGTTCTTC. It is translated as CASSPPGAYNEQFF. The chain has TRBV7-2 and TRBJ2-1; D is perhaps TRBD2 (5 bases). The CDR3 sequence is 14 residues long. Germline V gene sequence: CDR1 SGHTA, CDR2 FQGNSA. With 5 bases removed from V and 2 bases from J, the gap between germline ends came to 10 bases.

This clone was detected many times. V usage is TRBV5-1 and J usage is TRBJ1-2, with 8 bases fitting TRBD1. CDR1 SGHRS and CDR2 YFSETQ come from the germline V gene. This CDR3 comprises 15 residues. The J segment lost 3 bases and the V segment lost 1 base, leaving 5 bases of the junction unmatched. This CDR3 reads CASSLTGGTDYGYTF. For the CDR3, the DNA is TGCGCCAGCAGCTTGACAGGGGGGACGGACTATGGCTACACCTTC. Variable domain in full (rest from reference TRBV5-1 and TRBJ1-2): KAGVTQTPRYLIKTRGQQVTLSCSPISGHRSVSWYQQTPGQGLQFLFEYFSETQRNKGNFPGRFSGRQFSNSRSEMNVSTLELGDSALYLCASSLTGGTDYGYTFGSGTRLTVV.

The chain carries TRBV28 and TRBJ2-7; D is unresolved. The CDR3 length is 21 residues. Trimming took 5 bases from V and 7 from J, leaving 39 bases between them. Germline V CDR1 and CDR2: MDHEN, SYDVKM. The CDR3 loop reads CASSPSSYTPGAVPIAREQYF. DNA for the CDR3: TGTGCCAGCAGTCCTTCTAGTTACACCCCCGGCGCGGTCCCCATCGCCAGGGAGCAGTACTTC.

The chain uses TRBV5-4 and TRBJ2-3; weak D call: TRBD2 (6 bases). The germline V and J ends were trimmed by 2 bases and 2 bases, with 15 bases remaining between them. Per the germline V gene, CDR1 is SGHNT and CDR2 is YYREEE (reference sequence). The CDR3 has 16 residues. The CDR3 here is CASSLVASGVTDTQYF. CDR3 sequence (DNA): TGTGCCAGCAGCTTAGTGGCGTCGGGAGTCACAGATACGCAGTATTTT.

This clone was seen ten or more times. The rearrangement uses TRBV7-9 and TRBJ1-2, with 9 positions matching TRBD1. Per the germline V gene, CDR1 is SEHNR and CDR2 is FQNEAQ (reference sequence). J gave up 5 bases and V 5 bases, and 12 bases lay outside the gene matches. This CDR3 contains 16 residues. The CDR3 DNA sequence: TGTGCCAGCAGCATGATGTCCGGGACAGGGCTTTATGGCTACACCTTC. Translated, it gives CASSMMSGTGLYGYTF.

This chain links TRBV2 with TRBJ2-1; D may be TRBD2 (6 bases). In germline, CDR1 is SNHLY, CDR2 FYNNEI. Trimming took off 3 bases at V and 6 bases at J, with 12 bases between the two ends. The CDR3 extends over 14 amino acids. Here the CDR3 reads CASSDGGDPNEQFF. As DNA, the CDR3 is TGTGCCAGCAGTGACGGAGGGGACCCCAATGAGCAGTTCTTC.

The chain links TRBV5-1 to TRBJ2-2; D call uncertain. The germline V gene has CDR1 SGHRS and CDR2 YFSETQ. The CDR3 runs to 17 residues. V lost 0 bases, J lost 3 bases, and 15 bases lay in between. The CDR3 coding sequence is TGCGCCAGCAGCTTGGCTTTGATTCAAGGGTACACCGGGGAGCTGTTTTTT. Translation: CASSLALIQGYTGELFF. Based on the CDR3 plus reference TRBV5-1 and TRBJ2-2, the full variable domain is KAGVTQTPRYLIKTRGQQVTLSCSPISGHRSVSWYQQTPGQGLQFLFEYFSETQRNKGNFPGRFSGRQFSNSRSEMNVSTLELGDSALYLCASSLALIQGYTGELFFGEGSRLTVL.

This clone was seen a single time. CDR3 sequence: CASSLTSSGRRETQYF. DNA of the CDR3: TGTGCCAGCAGCCTGACGTCTAGCGGCCGCCGGGAGACCCAGTACTTC. The chain combines TRBV27 with TRBJ2-5; 7 nucleotides line up with TRBD2. Germline loops: CDR1 MNHEY, CDR2 SMNVEV (reference sequence). The junction had 15 bases not matched to a gene; V was cut back by 6 bases and J by 5 bases. This CDR3 has 16 residues.

This clone was seen only a few times. The V call is TRBV6-5, the J call TRBJ2-3; D gene unclear. The ends were cut back, 6 bases at V and 4 bases at J, with 14 bases in the middle. The germline CDR1 and CDR2 sequences are MNHEY and SVGAGI. CDR3 length: 14 amino acids. In DNA, the CDR3 is TGTGCCAGCAGCCGATGGACCATCGCAGATACGCAGTATTTT. Its protein product is CASSRWTIADTQYF.

This clone was recorded a few times. The chain employs TRBV5-1 and TRBJ1-2; 9 bases line up with TRBD1. V was clipped by 3 bases and J by 6 bases; unmatched bases: 3. Germline loops: CDR1 SGHRS, CDR2 YFSETQ. The CDR3 covers 13 residues. CDR3 region: CASSWTGENGYTF. CDR3 DNA sequence: TGCGCCAGCAGCTGGACAGGGGAGAATGGCTACACCTTC.

The chain joins TRBV7-8 to TRBJ2-7; D is uncertain. V lost 0 bases to trimming and J lost 6 bases, with 9 bases between them. Germline V gene sequence: CDR1 SGHVS, CDR2 FQNEAQ. The CDR3 sequence is 13 residues long. The CDR3 loop reads CASSLASAAEQYF. The CDR3 nucleotides are TGTGCCAGCAGCTTAGCGTCGGCAGCCGAGCAGTACTTC.

The V gene is TRBV11-3, the J gene TRBJ1-1; D call uncertain. The CDR3 extends over 14 amino acids. V dropped 0 bases and J dropped 3 bases, with 8 bases sitting between them. CDR1 is SGHNT, CDR2 YENEEA, per germline. The CDR3 DNA follows: TGTGCCAGCAGCTTAGACGGGTCGGACACTGAAGCTTTCTTT. Protein sequence: CASSLDGSDTEAFF.

This clone came up a few times. This same CDR3 is encoded by further DNA sequences in the sample. The chain couples TRBV7-2 to TRBJ2-7, with D possibly TRBD1 on 5 matching bases. The V end was cut by 8 bases, the J end by 4 bases, with 9 bases between. This CDR3 comprises 11 residues. Germline V gene data show CDR1 as SGHTA and CDR2 as FQGNSA. DNA for the CDR3: TGTGCCAGCTCTGACAGATACGAGCAGTACTTC. As protein: CASSDRYEQYF. Variable domain in full (rest from reference TRBV7-2 and TRBJ2-7): GAGVSQSPSNKVTEKGKDVELRCDPISGHTALYWYRQSLGQGLEFLIYFQGNSAPDKSGLPSDRFSAERTGGSVSTLTIQRTQQEDSAVYLCASSDRYEQYFGPGTRLTVT.